This entry is about one TCR beta chain. The data were taken from a study of shared clonotypes between healthy human individuals. Profiling relied on immunoSEQ multiplex PCR, and the TCRdb table lists in-frame clones only, not all of them. The sample contains over 2 million clones, 85% to 95% of which appear only once. CD4+ cells underwent separation, giving CD45RA+ naive and CD45RA-negative memory subsets. This CDR3 is built from 17 residues. V trimming: 0 bases; J trimming: 1 base; junction bases outside the gene matches: 9. The germline gives CDR1 MGHRA, CDR2 YSYEKL. The TCR comes from a man aged 18-30 years in good health. Sequenced: naive CD4+ T cells sorted from blood. Subset defined: CD45RA+ positively selected. This sequence joins TRBV4-1 and TRBJ2-7, with 7 positions matching TRBD1. In nucleotides, the CDR3 is TGCGCCAGCAGCCAAGAGAAGGCGTCAGGGGGATCCTACGAGCAGTACTTC. Its protein product is CASSQEKASGGSYEQYF.